The 7 T cell receptor beta chains presented below share a single source sample, sequenced in a study of shared clonotypes between healthy human individuals. The protocol was immunoSEQ multiplex PCR, while the TCRdb copy is restricted to in-frame clones and leaves out a portion. The sample includes 2 million to 2.5 million clones, roughly 95% of them seen just once. Sample: naive CD4+ T cells sorted from blood. Subset reported: CD45RA+ positively selected. The receptor source for this set is a young man in good health.

The chain is built from TRBV6-5 and TRBJ1-1; tentatively, D is TRBD1 (6 bases). CDR3 size: 12 residues. Looked up from germline, CDR1 is MNHEY and CDR2 is SVGAGI. Deletions cut 5 bases from V and 10 bases from J, with 14 bases between. The CDR3 coding sequence is TGTGCCAGCAGTCGGACGGAGGGGGTAGCTTTCTTT. Translating it yields CASSRTEGVAFF.

The chain employs TRBV2 and TRBJ1-4; 7 nucleotides align to TRBD1. CDR1 and CDR2 (germline): SNHLY, FYNNEI. The ends lost 10 bases at V and 5 bases at J; junction bases unmatched: 13. The CDR3 is 15 residues long. The CDR3 DNA sequence: TGTGCCAACTCAGGAAAAGACAGGGCCAATGAAAAACTGTTTTTT. As protein: CANSGKDRANEKLFF.

The rearrangement links TRBV7-2 to TRBJ2-7; the match to TRBD2 covers 9 bases. V dropped 5 bases and J dropped 5; count of bases not matched to a gene: 4. CDR3 length equals 13 residues. Germline V gene sequence: CDR1 SGHTA, CDR2 FQGNSA. CDR3 protein: CASSQGLAHEQYF. CDR3 DNA sequence: TGTGCCAGCAGCCAGGGACTAGCCCACGAGCAGTACTTC.

The chain is built from TRBV11-1 and TRBJ1-1, with D hard to call. The CDR3 consists of 14 residues. Germline V lookup: CDR1 SGHAT, CDR2 FQDESV (reference sequence). With 2 bases removed from V and 4 bases from J, the gap between germline ends came to 11 bases. CDR3 nucleotides: TGTGCCAGCAGCTTAAGTAGGTGGGGCACTGAAGCTTTCTTT. Protein: CASSLSRWGTEAFF.

The chain carries TRBV9 and TRBJ1-1, with D possibly TRBD1 on 5 matching bases. Per the germline V gene, CDR1 is SGDLS and CDR2 is YYNGEE. The CDR3 has 14 amino acids. The V end lost 3 bases, the J end lost 6 bases, and 15 bases lay between the germline ends. The CDR3 reads CASSAQGFGSEAFF. The CDR3 coding sequence is TGTGCCAGCAGCGCCCAGGGATTTGGGTCTGAAGCTTTCTTT.

V gene TRBV10-3 combines with J gene TRBJ2-1; TRBD2 matches at 8 bases. After removal of 0 bases from V and 7 bases from J, the junction contained 8 bases not matched to a gene. Germline CDR1 ENHRY, CDR2 SYGVKD. This CDR3 is built from 16 residues. CDR3 protein: CAISESGLAGLNEQFF. In nucleotides, the CDR3 is TGTGCCATCAGTGAGTCCGGACTAGCCGGGCTAAATGAGCAGTTCTTC.

This clone was detected only once. Other DNA sequences in the same sample also yield this CDR3. The gene calls are TRBV5-1 and TRBJ1-5; maybe TRBD1 (5 bases). V lost 4 bases, J lost 5 bases, and 13 bases lay in between. The CDR3 extends over 14 amino acids. Germline assignment: CDR1 SGHRS and CDR2 YFSETQ. Here the CDR3 DNA reads TGCGCCAGCAGCACCGGCGGGGGAGATCAGCCCCAGCATTTT. Its protein is CASSTGGGDQPQHF.